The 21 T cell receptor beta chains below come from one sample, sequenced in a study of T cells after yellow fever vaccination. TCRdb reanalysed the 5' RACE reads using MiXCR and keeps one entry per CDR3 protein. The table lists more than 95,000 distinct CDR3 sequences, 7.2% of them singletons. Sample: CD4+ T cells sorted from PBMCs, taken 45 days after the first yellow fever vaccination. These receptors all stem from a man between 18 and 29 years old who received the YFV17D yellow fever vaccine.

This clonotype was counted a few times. The CDR3 bases are TGTGCCAGCAGTTTTCAGGGGGCGCGTGGCTACACCTTC. Its translation: CASSFQGARGYTF. The chain has TRBV12-3 or TRBV12-4 and TRBJ1-2; 8 bases map to TRBD1. Trimming removed 3 bases from V and 7 bases from J; junction bases left unmatched: 4. The CDR3 is made up of 13 amino acids.

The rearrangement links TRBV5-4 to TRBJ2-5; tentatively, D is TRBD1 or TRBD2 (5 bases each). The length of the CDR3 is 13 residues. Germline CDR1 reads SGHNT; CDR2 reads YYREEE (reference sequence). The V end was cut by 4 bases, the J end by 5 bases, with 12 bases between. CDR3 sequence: CASSRDDRETQYF. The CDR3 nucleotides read TGTGCCAGCAGCCGGGACGACCGGGAGACCCAGTACTTC.

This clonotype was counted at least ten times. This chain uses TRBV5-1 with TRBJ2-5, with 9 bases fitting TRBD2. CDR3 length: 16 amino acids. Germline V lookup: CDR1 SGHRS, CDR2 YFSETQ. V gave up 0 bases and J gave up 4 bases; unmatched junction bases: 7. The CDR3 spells CASSLGVAGDGETQYF. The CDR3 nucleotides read TGCGCCAGCAGCTTGGGGGTAGCGGGGGACGGAGAGACCCAGTACTTC.

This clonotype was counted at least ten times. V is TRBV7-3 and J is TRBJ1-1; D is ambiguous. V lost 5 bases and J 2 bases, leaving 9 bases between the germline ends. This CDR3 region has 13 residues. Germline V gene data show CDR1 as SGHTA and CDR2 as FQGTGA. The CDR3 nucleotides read TGTGCCAGCAGCCCCGGGTCCAACACTGAAGCTTTCTTT. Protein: CASSPGSNTEAFF.

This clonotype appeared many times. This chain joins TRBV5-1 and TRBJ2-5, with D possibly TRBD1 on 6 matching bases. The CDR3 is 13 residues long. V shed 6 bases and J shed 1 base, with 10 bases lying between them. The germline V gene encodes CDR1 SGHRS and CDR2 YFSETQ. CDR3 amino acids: CASNGQIQETQYF. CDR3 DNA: TGCGCCAGCAATGGACAGATCCAAGAGACCCAGTACTTC.

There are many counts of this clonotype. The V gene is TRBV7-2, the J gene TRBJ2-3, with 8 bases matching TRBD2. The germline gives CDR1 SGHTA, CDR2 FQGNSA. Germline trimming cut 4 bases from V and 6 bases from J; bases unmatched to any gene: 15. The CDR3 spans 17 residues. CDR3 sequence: CASSSDSRGSGKDTQYF. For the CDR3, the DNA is TGTGCCAGCAGCTCCGACTCGCGAGGTAGCGGGAAGGATACGCAGTATTTT.

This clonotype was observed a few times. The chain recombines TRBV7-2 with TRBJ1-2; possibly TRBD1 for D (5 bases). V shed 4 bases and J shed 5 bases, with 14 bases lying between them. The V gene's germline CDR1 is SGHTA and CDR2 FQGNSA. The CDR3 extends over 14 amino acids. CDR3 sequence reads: CASSSSGGNYGYTF. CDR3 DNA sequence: TGTGCCAGCAGCTCGAGTGGGGGGAATTATGGCTACACCTTC. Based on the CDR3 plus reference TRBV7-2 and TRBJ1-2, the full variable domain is GAGVSQSPSNKVTEKGKDVELRCDPISGHTALYWYRQSLGQGLEFLIYFQGNSAPDKSGLPSDRFSAERTGGSVSTLTIQRTQQEDSAVYLCASSSSGGNYGYTFGSGTRLTVV.

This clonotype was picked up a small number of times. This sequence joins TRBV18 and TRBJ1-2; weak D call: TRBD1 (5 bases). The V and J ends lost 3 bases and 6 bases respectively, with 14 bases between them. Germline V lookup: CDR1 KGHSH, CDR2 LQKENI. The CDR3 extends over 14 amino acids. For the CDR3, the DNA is TGTGCCAGCTCACCTTGGACGGCCAGGGATGGCTACACCTTC. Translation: CASSPWTARDGYTF. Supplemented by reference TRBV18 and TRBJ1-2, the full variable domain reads NAGVMQNPRHLVRRRGQEARLRCSPMKGHSHVYWYRQLPEEGLKFMVYLQKENIIDESGMPKERFSAEFPKEGPSILRIQQVVRGDSAAYFCASSPWTARDGYTFGSGTRLTVV.

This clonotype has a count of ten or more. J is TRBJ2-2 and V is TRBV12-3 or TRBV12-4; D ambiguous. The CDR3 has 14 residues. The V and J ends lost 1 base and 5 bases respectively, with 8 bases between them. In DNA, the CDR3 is TGTGCCAGCAGTTTAGGGGCCGGGACCGGGGAGCTGTTTTTT. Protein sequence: CASSLGAGTGELFF.

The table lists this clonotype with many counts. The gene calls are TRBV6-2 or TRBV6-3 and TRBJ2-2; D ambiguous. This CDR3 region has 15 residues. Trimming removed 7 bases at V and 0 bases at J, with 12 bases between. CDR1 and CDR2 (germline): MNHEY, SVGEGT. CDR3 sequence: CASKKAPANTGELFF. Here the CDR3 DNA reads TGTGCCAGCAAAAAGGCCCCGGCGAACACCGGGGAGCTGTTTTTT.

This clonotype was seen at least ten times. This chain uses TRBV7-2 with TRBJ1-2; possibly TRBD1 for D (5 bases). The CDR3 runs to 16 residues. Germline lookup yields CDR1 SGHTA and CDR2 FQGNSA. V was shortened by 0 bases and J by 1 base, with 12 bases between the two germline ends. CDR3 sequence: CASSLASGRVNYGYTF. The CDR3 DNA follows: TGTGCCAGCAGCTTAGCGTCGGGCAGGGTTAACTATGGCTACACCTTC.

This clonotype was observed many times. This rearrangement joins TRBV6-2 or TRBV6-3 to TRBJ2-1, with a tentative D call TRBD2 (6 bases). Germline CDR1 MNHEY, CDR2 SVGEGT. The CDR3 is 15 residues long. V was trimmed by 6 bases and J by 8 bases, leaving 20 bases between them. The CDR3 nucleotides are TGTGCCAGCAGCTTGAATCCCGACTGGGGGGATGAGCAGTTCTTC. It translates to CASSLNPDWGDEQFF.

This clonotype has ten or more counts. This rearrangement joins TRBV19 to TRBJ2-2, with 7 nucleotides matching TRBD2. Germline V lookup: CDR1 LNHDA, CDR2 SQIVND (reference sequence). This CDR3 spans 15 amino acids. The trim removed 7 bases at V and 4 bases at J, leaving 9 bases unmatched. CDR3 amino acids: CASTQSGAPTGELFF. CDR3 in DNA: TGTGCCAGTACCCAAAGCGGGGCCCCCACCGGGGAGCTGTTTTTT.

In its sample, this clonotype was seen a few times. This CDR3 reads CASSFSGTAAYEQYF. CDR3 nucleotide sequence: TGTGCCAGCAGTTTCTCCGGGACGGCAGCCTACGAGCAGTACTTC. The chain is built from TRBV27 and TRBJ2-7; D possibly uses TRBD1 or TRBD2 (5 bases each). The germline V and J ends were trimmed by 3 bases and 2 bases, with 14 bases remaining between them. CDR1 and CDR2 (germline): MNHEY, SMNVEV (reference sequence). The CDR3 runs 15 residues.

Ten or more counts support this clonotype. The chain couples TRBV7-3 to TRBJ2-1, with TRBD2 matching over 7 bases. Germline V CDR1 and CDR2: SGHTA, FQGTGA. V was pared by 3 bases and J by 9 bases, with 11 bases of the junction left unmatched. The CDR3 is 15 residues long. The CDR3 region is CASSFGTNTMGEQFF. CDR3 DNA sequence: TGTGCCAGCAGCTTCGGGACTAACACAATGGGTGAGCAGTTCTTC.

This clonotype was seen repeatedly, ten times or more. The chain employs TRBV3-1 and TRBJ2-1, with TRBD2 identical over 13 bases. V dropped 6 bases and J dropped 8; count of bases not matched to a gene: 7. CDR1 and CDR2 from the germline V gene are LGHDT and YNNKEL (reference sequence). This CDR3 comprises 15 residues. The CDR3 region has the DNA TGTGCCAGCAGTCTACTAGCGGGGGGGCCCTATGAGCAGTTCTTC. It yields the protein CASSLLAGGPYEQFF.

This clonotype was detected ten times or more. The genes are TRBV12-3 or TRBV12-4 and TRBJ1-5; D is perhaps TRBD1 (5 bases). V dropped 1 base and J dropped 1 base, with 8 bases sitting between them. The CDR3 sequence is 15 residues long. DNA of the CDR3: TGTGCCAGCAGTTTAGGGACAACCAGCAATCAGCCCCAGCATTTT. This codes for CASSLGTTSNQPQHF.

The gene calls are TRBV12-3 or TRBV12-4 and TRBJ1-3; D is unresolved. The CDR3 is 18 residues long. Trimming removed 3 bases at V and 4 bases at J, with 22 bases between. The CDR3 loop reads CASSFSAQSPGSGNTIYF. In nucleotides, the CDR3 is TGTGCCAGCAGTTTCTCGGCCCAAAGTCCGGGCTCGGGAAACACCATATATTTT.

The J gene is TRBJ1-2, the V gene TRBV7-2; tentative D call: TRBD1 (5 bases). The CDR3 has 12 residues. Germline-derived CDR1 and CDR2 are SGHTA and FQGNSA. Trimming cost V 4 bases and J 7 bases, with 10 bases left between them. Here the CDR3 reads CASSSPGGGYTF. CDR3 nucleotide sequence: TGTGCCAGCAGCTCCCCCGGGGGTGGCTACACCTTC.

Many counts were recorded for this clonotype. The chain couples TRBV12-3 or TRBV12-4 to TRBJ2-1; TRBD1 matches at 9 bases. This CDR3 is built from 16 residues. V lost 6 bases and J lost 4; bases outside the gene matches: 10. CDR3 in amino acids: CASRPDSGTGYNEQFF. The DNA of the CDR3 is TGTGCCAGCAGACCTGACTCCGGGACAGGGTACAATGAGCAGTTCTTC.

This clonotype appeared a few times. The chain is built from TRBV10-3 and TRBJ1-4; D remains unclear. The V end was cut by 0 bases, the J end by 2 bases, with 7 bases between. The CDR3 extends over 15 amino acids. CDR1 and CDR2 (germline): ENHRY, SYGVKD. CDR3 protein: CAISESAVTNEKLFF. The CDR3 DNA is TGTGCCATCAGTGAGTCTGCGGTGACTAATGAAAAACTGTTTTTT.